This T cell receptor (beta chain) stems from a study of OX40 agonist ivuxolimab in advanced cancers. Germline lookup yields CDR1 MNHEY and CDR2 SVGAGI. The CDR3 sequence is 14 residues long. V lost 6 bases and J lost 5, with 16 bases in between. Libraries were prepared by immunoSEQ multiplex PCR; TCRdb keeps only in-frame clonotypes and omits some of them. The table has around 62,000 clones, around 87% seen once; the top ten hold 0.38%. V gene TRBV6-5 combines with J gene TRBJ2-5, with D unresolved. The TCR sequence derives from an adult with an advanced solid tumor such as melanoma, head and neck, liver or kidney cancer. Specimen: CD4+ or CD8+ T cells sorted from blood, collected in a trial of the OX40 agonist ivuxolimab. CDR3 nucleotide sequence: TGTGCCAGCAGGAATGGTGGGTCTGCGGAGACCCAGTACTTC. Translated: CASRNGGSAETQYF.